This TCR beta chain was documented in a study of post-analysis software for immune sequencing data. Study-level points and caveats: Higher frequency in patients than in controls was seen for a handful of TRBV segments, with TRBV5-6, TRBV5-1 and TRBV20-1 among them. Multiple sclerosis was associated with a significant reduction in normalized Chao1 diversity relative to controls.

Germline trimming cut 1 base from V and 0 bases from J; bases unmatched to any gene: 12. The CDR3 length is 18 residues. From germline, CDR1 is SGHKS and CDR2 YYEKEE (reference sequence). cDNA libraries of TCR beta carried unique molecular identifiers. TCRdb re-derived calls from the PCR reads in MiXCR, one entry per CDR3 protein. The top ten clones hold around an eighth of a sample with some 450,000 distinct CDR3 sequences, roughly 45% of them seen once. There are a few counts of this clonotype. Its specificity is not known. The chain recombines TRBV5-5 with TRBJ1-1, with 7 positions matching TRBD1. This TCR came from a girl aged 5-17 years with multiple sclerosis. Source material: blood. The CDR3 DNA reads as TGTGCCAGCAGCTTGTTGCCAGGGGGTAATAATATGAACACTGAAGCTTTCTTT. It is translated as CASSLLPGGNNMNTEAFF.